The clone carrying this T cell receptor beta chain was observed many times. As yet, its antigen is unknown. The read finishes 3 residues shy of the CDR3 end, and the germline J gene is used to complete it. Each donor provided 5 to 8 ml of heparinized whole blood. Assay: immunoSEQ multiplex PCR; the TCRdb copy retains only in-frame clones and omits some. This repertoire holds under 50,000 clones, and none appear only once. These data belong to a study of T cell clonality in common variable immunodeficiency. Findings of the study overall: T cell subpopulation sequencing would be needed to explain CVID clonality. TCRbeta clonality was increased in CVID versus healthy controls.

V was cut by 0 bases and J by 5 bases, with 16 bases left in between. CDR3 length equals 16 residues. CDR1 and CDR2 (germline): SGHTA, FQGNSA. Sequenced: peripheral blood mononuclear cells. This receptor was identified in a person aged 18 to 70 in good health. The chain has TRBV7-2 and TRBJ2-5, with D possibly TRBD1 on 6 matching bases. CDR3 DNA, as far as it was read: TGTGCCAGCAGCTTAGCGTTAGGCAGGGGTGGGGAGACC. Its translation is CASSLALGRGGET. The complete CDR3 protein is CASSLALGRGGETQYF. Full variable domain (outside the CDR3, taken from reference TRBV7-2 and TRBJ2-5): GAGVSQSPSNKVTEKGKDVELRCDPISGHTALYWYRQSLGQGLEFLIYFQGNSAPDKSGLPSDRFSAERTGGSVSTLTIQRTQQEDSAVYLCASSLALGRGGETQYFGPGTRLLVL.